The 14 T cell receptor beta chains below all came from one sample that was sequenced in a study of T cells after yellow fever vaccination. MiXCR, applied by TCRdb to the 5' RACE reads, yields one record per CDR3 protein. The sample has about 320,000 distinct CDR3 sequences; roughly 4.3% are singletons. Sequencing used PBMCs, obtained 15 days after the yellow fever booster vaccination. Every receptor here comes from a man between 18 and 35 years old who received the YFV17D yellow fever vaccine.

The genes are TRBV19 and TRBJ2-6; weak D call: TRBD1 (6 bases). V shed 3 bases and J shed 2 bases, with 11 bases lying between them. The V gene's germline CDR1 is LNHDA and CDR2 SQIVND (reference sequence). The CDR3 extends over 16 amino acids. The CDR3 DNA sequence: TGTGCCAGTAGTATGGGGGCAGTACCTGGGGCCAACGTCCTGACTTTC. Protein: CASSMGAVPGANVLTF.

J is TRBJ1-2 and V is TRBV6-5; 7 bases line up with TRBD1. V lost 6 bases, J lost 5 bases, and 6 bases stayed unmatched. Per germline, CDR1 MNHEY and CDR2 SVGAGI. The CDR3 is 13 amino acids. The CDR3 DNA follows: TGTGCCAGCAGGTTACAGGGGTCGTATGGCTACACCTTC. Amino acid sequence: CASRLQGSYGYTF.

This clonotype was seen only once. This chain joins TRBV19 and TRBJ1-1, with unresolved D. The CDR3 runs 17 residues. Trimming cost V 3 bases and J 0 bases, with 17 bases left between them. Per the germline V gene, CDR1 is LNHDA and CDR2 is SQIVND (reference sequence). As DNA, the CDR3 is TGTGCCAGTAGTATCGGATGGGAGGGCTCTATGAACACTGAAGCTTTCTTT. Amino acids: CASSIGWEGSMNTEAFF.

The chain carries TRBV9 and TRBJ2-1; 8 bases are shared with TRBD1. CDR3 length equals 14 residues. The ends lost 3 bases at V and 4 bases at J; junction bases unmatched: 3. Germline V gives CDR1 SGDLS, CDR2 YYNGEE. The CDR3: CASSGQGRYNEQFF. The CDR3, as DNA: TGTGCCAGCAGCGGACAGGGGCGGTACAATGAGCAGTTCTTC.

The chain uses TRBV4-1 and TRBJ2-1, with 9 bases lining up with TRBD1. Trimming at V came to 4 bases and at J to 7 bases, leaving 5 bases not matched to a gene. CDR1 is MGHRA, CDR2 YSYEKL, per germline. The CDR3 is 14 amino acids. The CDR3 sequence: CASSRGQGINEQFF. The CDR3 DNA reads TGCGCCAGCAGCCGGGGACAGGGCATAAATGAGCAGTTCTTC.

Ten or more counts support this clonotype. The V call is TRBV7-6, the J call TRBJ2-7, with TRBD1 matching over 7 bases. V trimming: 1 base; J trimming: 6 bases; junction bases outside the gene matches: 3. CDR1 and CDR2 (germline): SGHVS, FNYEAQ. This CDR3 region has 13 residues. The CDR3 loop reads CASSLGAGGEQYF. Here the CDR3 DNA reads TGTGCCAGCAGCTTAGGGGCAGGGGGCGAGCAGTACTTC.

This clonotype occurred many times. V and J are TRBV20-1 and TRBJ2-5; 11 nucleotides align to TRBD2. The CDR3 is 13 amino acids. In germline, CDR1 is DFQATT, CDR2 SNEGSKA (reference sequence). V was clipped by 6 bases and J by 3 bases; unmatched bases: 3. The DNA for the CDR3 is TGCAGTGCGAGACTAGCGGGGAAAGAGACCCAGTACTTC. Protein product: CSARLAGKETQYF.

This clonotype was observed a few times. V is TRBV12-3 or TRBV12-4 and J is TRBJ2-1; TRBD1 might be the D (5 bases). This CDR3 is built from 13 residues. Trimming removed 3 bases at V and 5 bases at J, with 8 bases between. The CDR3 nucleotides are TGTGCCAGCAGTTTTGGACACAACAATGAGCAGTTCTTC. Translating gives CASSFGHNNEQFF.

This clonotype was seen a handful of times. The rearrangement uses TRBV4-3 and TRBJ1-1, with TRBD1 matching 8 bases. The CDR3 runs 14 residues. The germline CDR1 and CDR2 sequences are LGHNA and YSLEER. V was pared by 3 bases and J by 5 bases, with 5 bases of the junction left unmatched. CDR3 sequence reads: CASSQYRGKTEAFF. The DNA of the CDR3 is TGCGCCAGCAGCCAGTACAGGGGGAAGACTGAAGCTTTCTTT.

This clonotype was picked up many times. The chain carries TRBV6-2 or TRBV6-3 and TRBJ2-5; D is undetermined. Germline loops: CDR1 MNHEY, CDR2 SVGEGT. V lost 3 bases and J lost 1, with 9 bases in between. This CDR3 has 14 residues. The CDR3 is CASSYRTPQETQYF. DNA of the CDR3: TGTGCCAGCAGTTATCGGACCCCCCAAGAGACCCAGTACTTC.

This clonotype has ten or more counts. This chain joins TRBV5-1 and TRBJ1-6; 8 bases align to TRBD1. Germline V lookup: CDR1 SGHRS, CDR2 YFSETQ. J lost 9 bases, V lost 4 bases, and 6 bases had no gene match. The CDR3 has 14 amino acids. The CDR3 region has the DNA TGCGCCAGCAGCCCCGGACAGGGTCTTTCACCCCTCCACTTT. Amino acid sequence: CASSPGQGLSPLHF.

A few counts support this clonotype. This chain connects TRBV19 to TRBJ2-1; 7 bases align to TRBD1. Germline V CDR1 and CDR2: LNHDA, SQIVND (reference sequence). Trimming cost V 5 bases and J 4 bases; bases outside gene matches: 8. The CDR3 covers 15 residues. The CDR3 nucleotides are TGTGCCAGTAGTCTCCGGGACAGCATGTACAATGAGCAGTTCTTC. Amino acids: CASSLRDSMYNEQFF.

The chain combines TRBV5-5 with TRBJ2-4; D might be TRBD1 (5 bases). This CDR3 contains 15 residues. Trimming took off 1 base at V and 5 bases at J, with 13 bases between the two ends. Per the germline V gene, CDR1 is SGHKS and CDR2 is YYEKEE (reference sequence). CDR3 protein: CASSLRGTGENIQYF. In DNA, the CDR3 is TGTGCCAGCAGCTTGCGTGGAACAGGCGAAAACATTCAGTACTTC.

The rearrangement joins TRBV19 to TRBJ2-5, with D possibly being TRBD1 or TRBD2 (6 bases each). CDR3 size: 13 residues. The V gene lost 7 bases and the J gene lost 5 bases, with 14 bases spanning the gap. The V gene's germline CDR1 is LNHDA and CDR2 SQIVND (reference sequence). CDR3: CASNGGPSETQYF. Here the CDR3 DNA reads TGTGCCAGTAATGGGGGGCCGTCGGAGACCCAGTACTTC.